The sequence of this T cell receptor beta chain was determined in a study of T cell responses to AZD1222 COVID-19 vaccine. Some clones are missing from TCRdb's copy, which holds only in-frame ones; the method was immunoSEQ multiplex PCR. The sample records about 96,000 clones, approximately 90% being singletons. Trimming removed 0 bases at V and 8 bases at J, with 8 bases between. The CDR3 is 14 amino acids. Germline V lookup: CDR1 LGHNA, CDR2 YNFKEQ. Sequencing was performed on peripheral blood, taken on day 0 of AZD1222 vaccination. The source is an adult in good health. The rearrangement links TRBV4-2 to TRBJ1-6; the D is unclear. As DNA, the CDR3 is TGTGCCAGCAGCCAAGATAAGGGAGATTCACCCCTCCACTTT. Protein: CASSQDKGDSPLHF.